This T cell receptor (beta chain) was observed in a study of technical replicates of blood from a handful of donors. V lost 5 bases, J lost 1 base, and 21 bases lay in between. CDR3 length equals 18 residues. Germline V gives CDR1 SGHTA, CDR2 FQGTGA. Libraries were prepared by immunoSEQ multiplex PCR; TCRdb keeps only in-frame clonotypes and omits some of them. The sample lists some 56,000 clones; roughly 96% were seen once. This clone was observed a single time. This rearrangement joins TRBV7-3 to TRBJ2-1; possible D gene TRBD2, 7 bases. The clonotype was recovered from a human donor in good health. Some clones in this sample may be carry-over from other donors' samples. The source material was PBMCs. CDR3 sequence: CASSPRGGDPRSYNEQFF. The CDR3 DNA reads as TGTGCCAGCAGCCCCAGGGGAGGGGACCCACGATCCTACAATGAGCAGTTCTTC.